The rows below give T cell receptor beta chains drawn from one sample of a study of CD8+CD57+ T cells in acquired aplastic anemia. TCRdb ran MiXCR on the reads and lists one entry per CDR3 protein. Here the sample spans roughly 58,000 distinct CDR3 sequences, over 45% being singletons. Material for sequencing was sorted CD4+, CD8+, or CD8+CD57+ T cells (not recorded which) from PBMCs. These receptors all come from a human donor in good health, serving as a control. The conserved cysteine and the conserved F or W are not part of the CDR3 here. Size values are once, few and many counts, or a class for expanded clones, and some rows have none.

v_gene: TRBV11-2; abundance: -; j_gene: TRBJ1-2; CDR3aa: ASSTNQYGSSYGYT
v_gene: TRBV19; abundance: medium-sized; j_gene: TRBJ1-6; CDR3aa: ASSTGQGYQPLH
v_gene: TRBV19; abundance: -; j_gene: TRBJ2-7; CDR3aa: ASSIGGKDYEQY
v_gene: TRBV7-8; abundance: -; j_gene: TRBJ2-7; CDR3aa: ASSLATSGVYEQY
v_gene: TRBV7-8; abundance: -; j_gene: TRBJ2-7; CDR3aa: ASSLARVGQGFVEQY
v_gene: TRBV29-1; abundance: -; j_gene: TRBJ1-1; CDR3aa: SVEDRGVAEAF
v_gene: TRBV29-1; abundance: many; j_gene: TRBJ2-4; CDR3aa: SALSINIQY
v_gene: TRBV12-3/TRBV12-4; abundance: many; j_gene: TRBJ2-2; CDR3aa: ASRIQLPGTGELF
v_gene: TRBV25-1; abundance: -; j_gene: TRBJ1-6; CDR3aa: ASSTTGWSSPLH
v_gene: TRBV14; abundance: many; j_gene: TRBJ2-7; CDR3aa: ASSQGLGTYEQY
v_gene: TRBV24-1; abundance: once; j_gene: TRBJ2-1; CDR3aa: ATSEPGPINYNEQF
v_gene: TRBV10-3; abundance: -; j_gene: TRBJ1-2; CDR3aa: AISGGGRTNYGYT
v_gene: TRBV15; abundance: -; j_gene: TRBJ1-1; CDR3aa: ATSRGGTVRSGAF
v_gene: TRBV19; abundance: many; j_gene: TRBJ2-2; CDR3aa: ASSIGPPSPGELF
v_gene: TRBV4-2; abundance: -; j_gene: TRBJ1-2; CDR3aa: ASSRTGSNYGYT
v_gene: TRBV11-2; abundance: -; j_gene: TRBJ2-1; CDR3aa: ASSDGGLLAYNEQF
v_gene: TRBV28; abundance: many; j_gene: TRBJ2-5; CDR3aa: ASDDRVQETQY
v_gene: TRBV24-1; abundance: -; j_gene: TRBJ1-2; CDR3aa: ATSGQTGGGYYGYT
v_gene: TRBV12-3/TRBV12-4; abundance: many; j_gene: TRBJ1-4; CDR3aa: ASSPQGFEKLF
v_gene: TRBV12-3/TRBV12-4; abundance: -; j_gene: TRBJ1-2; CDR3aa: ASSSTGDGYT
v_gene: TRBV19; abundance: many; j_gene: TRBJ1-5; CDR3aa: ASTERGADNQPQH
v_gene: TRBV15; abundance: -; j_gene: TRBJ2-7; CDR3aa: ATGSSSGGVSSYEQY
v_gene: TRBV5-1; abundance: -; j_gene: TRBJ2-7; CDR3aa: ASSYICSAGGDEQY
v_gene: TRBV2; abundance: -; j_gene: TRBJ2-1; CDR3aa: ASWREAGNEQF
v_gene: TRBV29-1; abundance: -; j_gene: TRBJ2-3; CDR3aa: SVARSSGRTDTQY
v_gene: TRBV5-4; abundance: many; j_gene: TRBJ2-7; CDR3aa: ASSPGLAGYEQY
v_gene: TRBV2; abundance: once; j_gene: TRBJ2-7; CDR3aa: ASSEASRAGGEQY
v_gene: TRBV29-1; abundance: -; j_gene: TRBJ2-1; CDR3aa: SVEDPLGVHEQF
v_gene: TRBV28; abundance: many; j_gene: TRBJ1-1; CDR3aa: ASSSRAYTEAF
v_gene: TRBV11-2; abundance: many; j_gene: TRBJ1-1; CDR3aa: ASSSRAGQGEAF
v_gene: TRBV19; abundance: -; j_gene: TRBJ1-2; CDR3aa: ASSQGALDGYT
v_gene: TRBV3-1; abundance: many; j_gene: TRBJ1-1; CDR3aa: ASSHLRGQGSFLNTEAF
v_gene: TRBV12-3/TRBV12-4; abundance: many; j_gene: TRBJ1-2; CDR3aa: ASSLRDRGLGYGYT
v_gene: TRBV7-3; abundance: -; j_gene: TRBJ2-7; CDR3aa: ASSLTGGGGLTYEQY
v_gene: TRBV24-1; abundance: -; j_gene: TRBJ2-1; CDR3aa: ATSTWTGGNEQF
v_gene: TRBV20-1; abundance: -; j_gene: TRBJ1-6; CDR3aa: SARGHIGDNSPLH
v_gene: TRBV20-1; abundance: many; j_gene: TRBJ2-7; CDR3aa: SARATSGYTSYEQY
v_gene: TRBV29-1; abundance: -; j_gene: TRBJ2-7; CDR3aa: SVGGTGGLGRYEQY
v_gene: TRBV7-9; abundance: -; j_gene: TRBJ2-5; CDR3aa: ASSPGRETQY
v_gene: TRBV20-1; abundance: many; j_gene: TRBJ2-5; CDR3aa: SATDLKNRGLGETQY
v_gene: TRBV25-1; abundance: -; j_gene: TRBJ1-3; CDR3aa: ASSSYSGNTIY
v_gene: TRBV7-3; abundance: few; j_gene: TRBJ2-5; CDR3aa: ASSESLAGETQY
v_gene: TRBV2; abundance: -; j_gene: TRBJ2-7; CDR3aa: ASRVRDEQY
v_gene: TRBV2; abundance: -; j_gene: TRBJ2-2; CDR3aa: ATDRRNTGELF
v_gene: TRBV29-1; abundance: once; j_gene: TRBJ2-5; CDR3aa: SVELPPSQETQY
v_gene: TRBV2; abundance: -; j_gene: TRBJ2-5; CDR3aa: ASKAGGGTQY
v_gene: TRBV2; abundance: -; j_gene: TRBJ1-2; CDR3aa: ASSEARAGGYT
v_gene: TRBV24-1; abundance: few; j_gene: TRBJ2-3; CDR3aa: ATSGPGDTQY
v_gene: TRBV15; abundance: many; j_gene: TRBJ2-1; CDR3aa: ATSRDPSGAFFAEQF